Listed here is a single T cell receptor beta chain. Its matching antigen is unknown. This specimen belongs to a study of blood T cells in healthy people across ages. At the level of the study: In model experiments, template switching was able to capture about one barcoded beta molecule for every two T cells that were present. Broader study findings: Per-million-T-cell TCR beta diversity fell roughly linearly with age.

CDR3 length: 16 residues. Trimming took off 1 base at V and 6 bases at J, with 18 bases between the two ends. Germline CDR1 is LGHNT and CDR2 is FRNRAP. Sample-barcoded 5' priming and a J-beta primer mix drove a second PCR of about 6 to 12 cycles. Each cDNA molecule was tagged by a template-switch adaptor that had 12 random nucleotides. TCRdb re-called the 5' RACE reads through MiXCR, storing one row per CDR3 protein. Counted here are roughly 1,500,000 distinct CDR3 sequences, approximately 38% occurring once; the ten biggest clones make up roughly 7.7%. Specimen: blood. The origin of this receptor is a woman younger than 35 in good health. The chain uses TRBV12-5 and TRBJ1-2; D may be TRBD1 (5 bases). Here the CDR3 DNA reads TGTGCTAGTGGTTTGGGCAGGGAAAATTTCTCTGATGGCTACACCTTC. Translation gives CASGLGRENFSDGYTF. Based on the CDR3 plus reference TRBV12-5 and TRBJ1-2, the full variable domain is DARVTQTPRHKVTEMGQEVTMRCQPILGHNTVFWYRQTMMQGLELLAYFRNRAPLDDSGMPKDRFSAEMPDATLATLKIQPSEPRDSAVYFCASGLGRENFSDGYTFGSGTRLTVV.